This entry lists 30 T cell receptor beta chains sequenced from one sample in a study of radiation and T cells in renal cell carcinoma. Here immunoSEQ multiplex PCR was the method, and the copy in TCRdb shows in-frame clones only, minus some. The table shows roughly 92,000 clones, with 70% to 85% occurring only once. Time point: blood 4 weeks post-SBRT, at nephrectomy. Indicated treatment: 15 Gy SBRT to primary tumor, nephrectomy 4 weeks later. Sequenced material: blood, taken from a patient whose treatment included radiotherapy and nephrectomy. The receptors were sampled from a man aged 55 to 69 with renal cell carcinoma.

The V and J genes are TRBV15 and TRBJ2-7; D unclear. The germline V and J ends were trimmed by 0 bases and 9 bases, with 18 bases remaining between them. Germline V gene lookup returns CDR1 LNHNV and CDR2 YYDKDF (reference sequence). The CDR3 is made up of 15 amino acids. CDR3 loop: CATSRDRSLDSTQYF. The CDR3 nucleotides are TGTGCCACCAGCAGAGATCGCAGTTTGGATTCTACGCAGTACTTC. Combining the CDR3 with reference TRBV15 and TRBJ2-7 gives the whole variable domain DAMVIQNPRYQVTQFGKPVTLSCSQTLNHNVMYWYQQKSSQAPKLLFHYYDKDFNNEADTPDNFQSRRPNTSFCFLDIRSPGLGDTAMYLCATSRDRSLDSTQYFGPGTRLTVT.

The chain employs TRBV2 and TRBJ2-3; 12 bases are shared with TRBD1. Per the germline V gene, CDR1 is SNHLY and CDR2 is FYNNEI. The CDR3 has 14 residues. J was trimmed by 7 bases and V by 6 bases; bases with no gene match: 5. The CDR3 sequence: CASRRDRGRNTQYF. CDR3 nucleotides: TGTGCCAGCAGGCGGGACAGGGGGCGTAATACGCAGTATTTT.

The rearrangement links TRBV10-3 to TRBJ2-5, with 8 bases fitting TRBD2. After removal of 4 bases from V and 5 bases from J, the junction contained 3 bases not matched to a gene. The CDR3 runs to 13 residues. Germline lookup yields CDR1 ENHRY and CDR2 SYGVKD. CDR3 sequence reads: CAISGGGMETQYF. The CDR3 DNA follows: TGTGCCATCAGTGGCGGGGGGATGGAGACCCAGTACTTC.

This chain links TRBV29-1 with TRBJ1-2, with D uncertain. Trimming pared 4 bases from V and 0 bases from J, leaving 6 bases between. The CDR3 sequence is 12 residues long. The germline CDR1 and CDR2 sequences are SQVTM and ANQGSEA. The CDR3 nucleotides read TGCAGCGTTGCGGCGACTAACTATGGCTACACCTTC. Its translation is CSVAATNYGYTF.

V and J are TRBV11-2 and TRBJ2-7; 10 bases fit TRBD1. The V gene end was trimmed by 2 bases and the J gene end by 11 bases; junction bases not matched to a gene: 9. The CDR3 is 14 residues long. Per germline, CDR1 SGHAT and CDR2 FQNNGV. The CDR3 sequence: CASSLWEGQGIEYF. The CDR3 DNA follows: TGTGCCAGCAGCTTATGGGAGGGACAGGGGATAGAGTACTTC.

The sample holds one count of this clone. The chain combines TRBV7-9 with TRBJ2-7, with no clear D. Germline V gene data show CDR1 as SEHNR and CDR2 as FQNEAQ (reference sequence). Trimming took 3 bases from V and 0 from J, leaving 12 bases between them. The CDR3 has 15 residues. The chain's CDR3 is CASSFPPHSSYEQYF. The CDR3 coding sequence is TGTGCCAGCAGCTTTCCCCCCCACAGCTCCTACGAGCAGTACTTC.

The chain couples TRBV21-1 to TRBJ2-4; the table calls TRBD2, which could not be checked here. TRBV21-1 is annotated as a pseudogene. This CDR3 region has 14 residues. CDR3 sequence reads: CASSTGPAKNIQYF. CDR3 coding DNA: TGTGCCAGCAGCACGGGTCCGGCCAAAAACATTCAGTACTTC.

This clone was seen repeatedly, ten times or more. V usage is TRBV27 and J usage is TRBJ1-4; tentatively, D is TRBD1 (6 bases). Germline loops: CDR1 MNHEY, CDR2 SMNVEV (reference sequence). This CDR3 has 13 residues. The germline V and J ends were trimmed by 6 bases and 8 bases, with 13 bases remaining between them. CDR3 in amino acids: CASRGTQYEKLFF. The CDR3 DNA sequence: TGTGCCAGCAGGGGGACACAATACGAAAAACTGTTTTTT.

The chain uses TRBV27 and TRBJ1-2, with a tentative D call TRBD1 (5 bases). From germline, CDR1 is MNHEY and CDR2 SMNVEV (reference sequence). The CDR3 has 13 residues. Trimming pared 3 bases from V and 7 bases from J, leaving 12 bases between. The CDR3: CASSFQGGSGYTF. For the CDR3, the DNA is TGTGCCAGCAGTTTCCAGGGAGGGAGTGGCTACACCTTC.

This rearrangement joins TRBV4-3 to TRBJ1-2, with 10 bases matching TRBD1. Germline-derived CDR1 and CDR2 are LGHNA and YSLEER. The CDR3 is 15 residues long. Trimming removed 0 bases from V and 10 bases from J; junction bases left unmatched: 8. CDR3 region: CASSQDLGQGFDYTF. The CDR3, as DNA: TGCGCCAGCAGCCAAGACTTGGGACAGGGGTTCGACTACACCTTC.

The chain employs TRBV7-3 and TRBJ2-1; 9 bases are shared with TRBD2. This CDR3 region has 12 residues. Germline V lookup: CDR1 SGHTA, CDR2 FQGTGA. V dropped 5 bases and J dropped 9; count of bases not matched to a gene: 2. The CDR3 here is CASSSGGFEQFF. As DNA, the CDR3 is TGTGCCAGCAGCAGCGGGGGGTTTGAGCAGTTCTTC. The full variable domain, its missing parts supplied by reference TRBV7-3 and TRBJ2-1, is GAGVSQTPSNKVTEKGKYVELRCDPISGHTALYWYRQSLGQGPEFLIYFQGTGAADDSGLPNDRFFAVRPEGSVSTLKIQRTERGDSAVYLCASSSGGFEQFFGPGTRLTVL.

The V and J genes are TRBV5-1 and TRBJ2-1, with TRBD2 matching over 10 bases. Germline trimming cut 0 bases from V and 7 bases from J; bases unmatched to any gene: 10. The CDR3 length is 17 residues. Germline V gene data show CDR1 as SGHRS and CDR2 as YFSETQ. CDR3 coding DNA: TGCGCCAGCAGCTTGGGGTGGCGGGCTAGCGGGAGAAATGAGCAGTTCTTC. Translating it yields CASSLGWRASGRNEQFF.

In this sample, this clone turned up a few times. CDR3: CASSRGSTGGFDTQYF. CDR3 bases: TGCGCCAGCAGCCGGGGTAGTACGGGAGGGTTTGATACGCAGTATTTT. The genes are TRBV4-1 and TRBJ2-3; 8 bases align to TRBD2. Trimming at V came to 4 bases and at J to 6 bases, leaving 12 bases not matched to a gene. Germline V gene sequence: CDR1 MGHRA, CDR2 YSYEKL. The CDR3 has 16 residues.

The V gene is TRBV6-1, the J gene TRBJ2-5; 9 bases map to TRBD1. The CDR3 has 15 amino acids. CDR1 MNHNS and CDR2 SASEGT come from the germline V gene. The junction had 5 bases not matched to a gene; V was cut back by 2 bases and J by 4 bases. The DNA of the CDR3 is TGTGCCAGCAGTGAAAACTCGGGACAGGGAGAGACCCAGTACTTC. Its translation: CASSENSGQGETQYF.

The chain couples TRBV7-6 to TRBJ2-3; 10 bases agree with TRBD1. Losses at the gene ends were 0 bases for V and 2 bases for J; bases not matched to a gene: 8. CDR1 and CDR2 from the germline V gene are SGHVS and FNYEAQ. CDR3 size: 18 residues. CDR3 DNA sequence: TGTGCCAGCAGCTTAGCCCGGAGACAGGGGGCAGTCACAGATACGCAGTATTTT. Translation: CASSLARRQGAVTDTQYF.

The CDR3 reads CATQQGPENTEAFF. CDR3 DNA: TGTGCCACGCAACAGGGGCCGGAGAACACTGAAGCTTTCTTT. The chain carries TRBV11-2 and TRBJ1-1, with TRBD1 matching 7 bases. CDR1 and CDR2 from the germline V gene are SGHAT and FQNNGV. The trim removed 10 bases at V and 1 base at J, leaving 9 bases unmatched. The CDR3 consists of 14 residues.

CDR3 nucleotides: TGTGCCAGCAGCTTATTTGGGGGTACGGGGAACAATGAGCAGTTCTTC. Amino acids: CASSLFGGTGNNEQFF. The genes are TRBV7-6 and TRBJ2-1; D may correspond to TRBD1 or TRBD2 (5 bases each). Germline CDR1 reads SGHVS; CDR2 reads FNYEAQ. With 2 bases removed from V and 5 bases from J, the gap between germline ends came to 16 bases. The length of the CDR3 is 16 residues.

The rearrangement links TRBV18 to TRBJ2-5, with 7 bases fitting TRBD1. The V gene's germline CDR1 is KGHSH and CDR2 LQKENI. This CDR3 has 15 amino acids. V shed 3 bases and J 5 bases; nucleotides not matched to a gene: 9. DNA for the CDR3: TGTGCCAGCTCACCGCCTGAGGGGGCACGGGAGACCCAGTACTTC. It codes for CASSPPEGARETQYF.

The rearrangement links TRBV5-1 to TRBJ2-5; TRBD2 matches 8 bases. The ends lost 0 bases at V and 4 bases at J; junction bases unmatched: 5. Germline V gene data show CDR1 as SGHRS and CDR2 as YFSETQ. CDR3 length: 15 amino acids. The CDR3 DNA sequence: TGCGCCAGCAGCTTGGCCAGCGGGAGATCAGAGACCCAGTACTTC. Translation: CASSLASGRSETQYF.

In DNA, the CDR3 is TGTGCCAGCAGCATACAGGGAGCCAAAAACATTCAGTACTTC. Amino acid sequence: CASSIQGAKNIQYF. The genes are TRBV7-9 and TRBJ2-4, with a tentative D call TRBD1 (6 bases). Deletions cut 5 bases from V and 0 bases from J, with 8 bases between. This CDR3 region has 14 residues. Germline V lookup: CDR1 SEHNR, CDR2 FQNEAQ (reference sequence). The full variable domain, with the rest looked up from reference TRBV7-9 and TRBJ2-4, is DTGVSQNPRHKITKRGQNVTFRCDPISEHNRLYWYRQTLGQGPEFLTYFQNEAQLEKSRLLSDRFSAERPKGSFSTLEIQRTEQGDSAMYLCASSIQGAKNIQYFGAGTRLSVL.

This chain connects TRBV2 to TRBJ2-2, with 7 bases that match TRBD2. The CDR3 is 16 residues long. The V segment lost 1 base and the J segment 5 bases; nucleotides outside the gene matches: 7. Germline-derived CDR1 and CDR2 are SNHLY and FYNNEI. The CDR3: CASSEGRGDGTGELFF. The CDR3 nucleotides are TGTGCCAGCAGTGAAGGTCGGGGGGACGGGACCGGGGAGCTGTTTTTT.

The rearrangement joins TRBV25-1 to TRBJ2-3; D is perhaps TRBD2 (5 bases). The length of the CDR3 is 12 residues. V was trimmed by 8 bases and J by 4 bases, leaving 10 bases between them. Germline CDR1 is MGHDK and CDR2 is SYGVNS. CDR3 sequence reads: CASAHGADTQYF. CDR3 sequence (DNA): TGTGCCAGCGCGCACGGGGCAGATACGCAGTATTTT.

The gene calls are TRBV18 and TRBJ2-3; D is uncertain. Germline lookup yields CDR1 KGHSH and CDR2 LQKENI. The CDR3 contains 15 residues. V lost 5 bases to trimming and J lost 0 bases, with 12 bases between them. In nucleotides, the CDR3 is TGTGCCAGCTCATTCGACGGAACTAGCACAGATACGCAGTATTTT. This gives the protein CASSFDGTSTDTQYF.

There are a few counts of this clone. V gene TRBV20-1 combines with J gene TRBJ2-1, with TRBD2 identical over 8 bases. Per the germline V gene, CDR1 is DFQATT and CDR2 is SNEGSKA (reference sequence). This CDR3 is built from 11 residues. After removal of 3 bases from V and 16 bases from J, the junction contained 8 bases not matched to a gene. The CDR3 coding sequence is TGCAGTGCTAGGCTCGCGGGAGGAGACTTCTTC. Its translation: CSARLAGGDFF.

This clone is a singleton in its sample. This specimen includes other DNA sequences encoding the same CDR3. The rearrangement uses TRBV6-5 and TRBJ2-5; D gene unclear. The CDR3 consists of 13 residues. The germline V and J ends were trimmed by 0 bases and 6 bases, with 8 bases remaining between them. Looked up from germline, CDR1 is MNHEY and CDR2 is SVGAGI. CDR3 in DNA: TGTGCCAGCAGTTACTCAAGTAGGCAGACCCAGTACTTC. It is translated as CASSYSSRQTQYF.

This rearrangement joins TRBV14 to TRBJ1-2, with D hard to call. The ends were cut back, 2 bases at V and 4 bases at J, with 8 bases in the middle. From germline, CDR1 is SGHDN and CDR2 FVKESK. The CDR3 loop spans 13 amino acids. CDR3 sequence (DNA): TGTGCCAGCAGCCAACAACAGCTCTATGGCTACACCTTC. It translates to CASSQQQLYGYTF.

V usage is TRBV9 and J usage is TRBJ2-5; 14 bases agree with TRBD2. The CDR3 contains 20 residues. J gave up 2 bases and V 0 bases, and 12 bases lay outside the gene matches. Per the germline V gene, CDR1 is SGDLS and CDR2 is YYNGEE. This CDR3 reads CASSVALGTSGSGDQETQYF. CDR3 coding DNA: TGTGCCAGCAGCGTAGCTTTAGGGACTAGCGGGAGTGGCGATCAAGAGACCCAGTACTTC. Complete variable domain (other parts from reference TRBV9 and TRBJ2-5): DSGVTQTPKHLITATGQRVTLRCSPRSGDLSVYWYQQSLDQGLQFLIQYYNGEERAKGNILERFSAQQFPDLHSELNLSSLELGDSALYFCASSVALGTSGSGDQETQYFGPGTRLLVL.

The chain uses TRBV6-5 and TRBJ2-2; a weak D match, TRBD1 (5 bases). From germline, CDR1 is MNHEY and CDR2 SVGAGI. There are 13 residues in the CDR3. V was trimmed by 5 bases and J by 7 bases, leaving 11 bases between them. This chain's CDR3 is CASSGRVGGELFF. CDR3 bases: TGTGCCAGCAGTGGCAGGGTCGGCGGGGAGCTGTTTTTT.

The chain uses TRBV5-1 and TRBJ2-3; TRBD2 matches 9 bases. The V gene's germline CDR1 is SGHRS and CDR2 YFSETQ. The CDR3 sequence is 17 residues long. The trim removed 4 bases at V and 6 bases at J, leaving 15 bases unmatched. The CDR3 region has the DNA TGCGCCAGCAGCCGCTCCGGACTAGCGAACGGAGTGGATACGCAGTATTTT. As protein: CASSRSGLANGVDTQYF.

The chain couples TRBV20-1 to TRBJ1-1; D ambiguous. This CDR3 has 11 amino acids. The V and J ends lost 5 bases and 5 bases respectively, with 9 bases between them. Germline CDR1 and CDR2: DFQATT and SNEGSKA (reference sequence). DNA for the CDR3: TGCAGTGCTCCTATTAGTACTGAAGCTTTCTTT. Its translation: CSAPISTEAFF.